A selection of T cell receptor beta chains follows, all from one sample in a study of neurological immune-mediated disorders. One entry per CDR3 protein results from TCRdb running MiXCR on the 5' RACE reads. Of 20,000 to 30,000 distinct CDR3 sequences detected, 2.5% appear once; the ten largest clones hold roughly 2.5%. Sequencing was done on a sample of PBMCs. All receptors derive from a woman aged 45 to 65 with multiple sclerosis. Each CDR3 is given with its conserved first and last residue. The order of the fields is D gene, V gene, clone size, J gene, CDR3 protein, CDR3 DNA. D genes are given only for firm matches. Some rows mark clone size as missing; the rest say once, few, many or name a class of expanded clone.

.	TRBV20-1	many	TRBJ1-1	CSAPRTYEGEAFF	TGCAGTGCCCCACGGACCTACGAGGGTGAAGCTTTCTTT
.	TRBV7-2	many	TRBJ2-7	CASSLEGRSSYEQYF	TGTGCCAGCAGCTTAGAGGGGCGGAGCTCCTACGAGCAGTACTTC
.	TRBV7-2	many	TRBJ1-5	CASSSMMGNQPQHF	TGTGCCAGCAGCTCGATGATGGGGAATCAGCCCCAGCATTTT
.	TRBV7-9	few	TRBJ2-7	CASRPGSDYEQYF	TGTGCCAGCAGACCCGGATCCGACTACGAGCAGTACTTC
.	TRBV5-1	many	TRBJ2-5	CASSLAPQETQYF	TGCGCCAGCAGCTTGGCCCCACAAGAGACCCAGTACTTC
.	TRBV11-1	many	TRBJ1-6	CASSSRGRGSPLNF	TGTGCCAGCAGCTCCCGGGGGAGAGGATCACCCCTCAACTTT
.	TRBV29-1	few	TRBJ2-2	CSVINTGELFF	TGCAGCGTCATAAACACCGGGGAGCTGTTTTTT
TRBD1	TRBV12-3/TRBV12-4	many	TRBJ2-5	CASSSGQGGETQYF	TGTGCCAGCAGTTCAGGACAGGGTGGAGAGACCCAGTACTTC
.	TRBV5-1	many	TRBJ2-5	CASSWGSAQETQYF	TGCGCCAGCAGCTGGGGGTCCGCACAAGAGACCCAGTACTTC
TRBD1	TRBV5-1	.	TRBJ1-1	CASAQDRGLNTEAFF	TGCGCCAGCGCCCAGGACAGGGGGTTGAACACTGAAGCTTTCTTT
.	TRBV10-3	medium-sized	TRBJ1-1	CATRFDPKFGSAEAFF	TGTGCCACCCGATTTGACCCTAAATTTGGATCCGCTGAAGCTTTCTTT
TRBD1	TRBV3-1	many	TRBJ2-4	CASSQTGGVGIQYF	TGTGCCAGCAGCCAAACAGGGGGCGTTGGCATTCAGTACTTC
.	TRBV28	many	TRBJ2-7	CASSGTRSYEQYF	TGTGCCAGCAGCGGGACCCGGTCCTACGAGCAGTACTTC
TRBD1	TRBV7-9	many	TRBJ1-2	CASSLDGTGDGYTF	TGTGCCAGCAGCTTAGATGGGACAGGGGATGGCTACACCTTC
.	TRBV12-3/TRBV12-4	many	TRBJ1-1	CASSQPQGWTEAFF	TGTGCCAGCAGTCAACCTCAGGGATGGACTGAAGCTTTCTTT
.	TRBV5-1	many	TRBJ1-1	CASSVGSQSNTEAFF	TGCGCCAGCAGCGTGGGATCACAGTCGAACACTGAAGCTTTCTTT
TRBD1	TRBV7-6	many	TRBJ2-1	CASSADRGNEQFF	TGTGCCAGCAGCGCCGACAGGGGCAATGAGCAGTTCTTC
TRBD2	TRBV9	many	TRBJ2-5	CASSPGGGSYQETQYF	TGTGCCAGCAGCCCGGGAGGGGGATCATACCAAGAGACCCAGTACTTC
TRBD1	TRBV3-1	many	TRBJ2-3	CASSRQGASTDTQYF	TGTGCCAGCAGCCGACAGGGGGCTTCCACAGATACGCAGTATTTT
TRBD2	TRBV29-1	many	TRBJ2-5	CSVGGLAGNQYF	TGCAGCGTTGGTGGGCTAGCGGGGAACCAGTACTTC